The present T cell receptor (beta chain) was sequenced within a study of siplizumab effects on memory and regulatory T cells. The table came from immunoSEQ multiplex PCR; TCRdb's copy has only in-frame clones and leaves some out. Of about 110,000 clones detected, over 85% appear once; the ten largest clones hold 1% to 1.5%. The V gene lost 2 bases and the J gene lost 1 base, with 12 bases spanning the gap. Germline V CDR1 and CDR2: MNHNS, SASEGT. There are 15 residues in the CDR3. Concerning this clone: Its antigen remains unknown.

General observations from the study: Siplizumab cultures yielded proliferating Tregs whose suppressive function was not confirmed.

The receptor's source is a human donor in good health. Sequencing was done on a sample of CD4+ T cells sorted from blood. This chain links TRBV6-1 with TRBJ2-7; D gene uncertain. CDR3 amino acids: CASSEQPNTSYEQYF. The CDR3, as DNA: TGTGCCAGCAGTGAACAACCCAATACATCCTACGAGCAGTACTTC.